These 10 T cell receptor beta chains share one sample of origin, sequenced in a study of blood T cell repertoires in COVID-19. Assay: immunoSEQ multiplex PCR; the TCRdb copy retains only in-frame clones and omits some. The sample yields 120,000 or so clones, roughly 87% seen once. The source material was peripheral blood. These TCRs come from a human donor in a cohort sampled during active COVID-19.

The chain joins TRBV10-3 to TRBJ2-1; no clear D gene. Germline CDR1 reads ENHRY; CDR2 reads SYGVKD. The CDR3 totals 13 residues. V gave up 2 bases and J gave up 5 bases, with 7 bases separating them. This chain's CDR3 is CAISELPDNEQFF. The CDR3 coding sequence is TGTGCCATCAGTGAGCTTCCAGACAATGAGCAGTTCTTC.

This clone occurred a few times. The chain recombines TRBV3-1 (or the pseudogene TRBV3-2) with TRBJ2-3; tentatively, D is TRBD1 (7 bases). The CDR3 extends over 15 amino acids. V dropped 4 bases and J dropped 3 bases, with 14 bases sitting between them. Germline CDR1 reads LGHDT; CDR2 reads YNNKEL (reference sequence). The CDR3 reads CASSPRQGGTDTQYF. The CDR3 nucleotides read TGTGCCAGCAGCCCCCGACAGGGAGGAACAGATACGCAGTATTTT.

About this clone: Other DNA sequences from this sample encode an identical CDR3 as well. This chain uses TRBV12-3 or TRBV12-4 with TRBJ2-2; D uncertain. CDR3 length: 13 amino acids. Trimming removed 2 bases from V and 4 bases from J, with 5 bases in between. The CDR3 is CASSLRSTGELFF. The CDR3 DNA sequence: TGTGCCAGCAGTTTAAGGAGCACCGGGGAGCTGTTTTTT.

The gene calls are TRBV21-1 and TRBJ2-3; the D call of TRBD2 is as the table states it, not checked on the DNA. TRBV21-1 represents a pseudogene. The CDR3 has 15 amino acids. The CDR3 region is CASTPTSGSSGTQYF. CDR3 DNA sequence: TGTGCCAGCACCCCGACTAGCGGGAGCTCGGGTACGCAGTATTTT.

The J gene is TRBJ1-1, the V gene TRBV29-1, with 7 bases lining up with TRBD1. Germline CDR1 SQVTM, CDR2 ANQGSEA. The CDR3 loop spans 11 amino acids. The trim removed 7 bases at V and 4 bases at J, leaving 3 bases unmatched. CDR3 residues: CSETGVTEAFF. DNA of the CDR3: TGCAGCGAAACAGGGGTCACTGAAGCTTTCTTT.

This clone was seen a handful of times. The CDR3 protein is CASSYSTVATNTEAFF. The CDR3 region has the DNA TGTGCCAGCAGTTACTCGACAGTGGCGACCAACACTGAAGCTTTCTTT. V gene TRBV6-5 combines with J gene TRBJ1-1; maybe TRBD1 (5 bases). V was pared by 0 bases and J by 2 bases, with 13 bases between. The CDR3 is 16 residues long. The germline V gene has CDR1 MNHEY and CDR2 SVGAGI.

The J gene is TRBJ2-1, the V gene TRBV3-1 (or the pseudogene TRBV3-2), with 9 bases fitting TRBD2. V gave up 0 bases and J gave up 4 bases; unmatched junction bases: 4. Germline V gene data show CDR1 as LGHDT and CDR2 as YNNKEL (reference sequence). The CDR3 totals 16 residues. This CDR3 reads CASSQEGLAGYNEQFF. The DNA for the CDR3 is TGTGCCAGCAGCCAAGAAGGGCTAGCGGGGTACAATGAGCAGTTCTTC.

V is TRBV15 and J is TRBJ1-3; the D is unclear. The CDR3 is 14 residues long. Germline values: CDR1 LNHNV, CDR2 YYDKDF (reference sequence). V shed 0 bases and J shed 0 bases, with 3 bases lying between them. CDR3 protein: CATSRDYSGNTIYF. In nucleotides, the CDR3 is TGTGCCACCAGCAGAGATTACTCTGGAAACACCATATATTTT. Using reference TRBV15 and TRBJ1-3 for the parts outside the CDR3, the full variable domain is DAMVIQNPRYQVTQFGKPVTLSCSQTLNHNVMYWYQQKSSQAPKLLFHYYDKDFNNEADTPDNFQSRRPNTSFCFLDIRSPGLGDTAMYLCATSRDYSGNTIYFGEGSWLTVV.

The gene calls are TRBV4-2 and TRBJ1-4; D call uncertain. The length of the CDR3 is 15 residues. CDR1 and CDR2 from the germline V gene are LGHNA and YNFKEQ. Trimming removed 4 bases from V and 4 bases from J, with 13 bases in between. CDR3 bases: TGTGCCAGCAGCCGGGAGACGGAGAATAATGAAAAACTGTTTTTT. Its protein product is CASSRETENNEKLFF.

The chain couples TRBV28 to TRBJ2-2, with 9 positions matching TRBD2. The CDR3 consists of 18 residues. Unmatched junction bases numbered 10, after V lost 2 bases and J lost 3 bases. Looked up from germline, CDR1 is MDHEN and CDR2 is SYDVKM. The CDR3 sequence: CASSLPGNSGSDTGELFF. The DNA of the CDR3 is TGTGCCAGCAGTTTACCAGGGAATAGCGGGAGTGACACCGGGGAGCTGTTTTTT.